The 10 T cell receptor beta chains listed next were all sequenced from one sample in a study of cytomegalovirus exposure and HLA in healthy donors. 13 Jbeta primers and 60 Vbeta primers were used for the PCR. Only in-frame clones appear in the TCRdb table, and some are missing; sequencing was by immunoSEQ multiplex PCR. The sample lists 90,000 to 150,000 clones; under 80% were seen once. Sequencing used PBMCs. These receptors originate from a woman in her forties or fifties in good health and CMV-seropositive.

The chain recombines TRBV7-2 with TRBJ1-6; unclear D gene. CDR1 and CDR2 from the germline V gene are SGHTA and FQGNSA. Trimming took off 3 bases at V and 6 bases at J, with 3 bases between the two ends. This CDR3 is 12 amino acids long. In DNA form, the CDR3 reads TGTGCCAGCAGCTTCCTTAATTCACCCCTCCACTTT. It yields the protein CASSFLNSPLHF.

The rearrangement links TRBV19 to TRBJ1-2; no reliable D call. The CDR3 loop spans 15 amino acids. Trimming left V 3 bases short and J 5 bases short, with 16 bases between. Germline V gene sequence: CDR1 LNHDA, CDR2 SQIVND (reference sequence). The CDR3 reads CASSIGPGGIYGYTF. For the CDR3, the DNA is TGTGCCAGTAGTATTGGACCAGGAGGGATATATGGCTACACCTTC.

For this clone: Other DNA sequences of this sample code for an identical CDR3. The V call is TRBV5-1, the J call TRBJ1-1; a weak D match, TRBD1 (6 bases). Germline assignment: CDR1 SGHRS and CDR2 YFSETQ. The ends were cut back, 2 bases at V and 2 bases at J, with 10 bases in the middle. This CDR3 comprises 14 residues. The CDR3 region is CASSLQGGNTEAFF. CDR3 bases: TGCGCCAGCAGCTTACAGGGTGGCAACACTGAAGCTTTCTTT.

The chain has TRBV10-3 and TRBJ1-1; the D gene is possibly TRBD1 (6 bases). The CDR3 consists of 15 residues. V was trimmed by 4 bases and J by 6 bases, leaving 18 bases between them. Germline V CDR1 and CDR2: ENHRY, SYGVKD. The CDR3 spells CAISGSVGGLAEAFF. The CDR3 DNA is TGTGCCATCAGTGGAAGTGTAGGGGGTCTCGCTGAAGCTTTCTTT.

This chain connects TRBV28 to TRBJ1-4, with 8 bases matching TRBD1. V shed 4 bases and J 8 bases; nucleotides not matched to a gene: 18. The CDR3 has 18 amino acids. Germline V gene sequence: CDR1 MDHEN, CDR2 SYDVKM. The CDR3 nucleotides are TGTGCCAGCAGTTCCCGGAAAGCAGGGGGCATTATTCGAGAAAAACTGTTTTTT. Amino acids: CASSSRKAGGIIREKLFF.

J is TRBJ2-5 and V is TRBV29-1; TRBD1 matches at 12 bases. Germline CDR1 and CDR2: SQVTM and ANQGSEA. This CDR3 is built from 14 residues. The trim removed 4 bases at V and 5 bases at J, leaving 5 bases unmatched. Written as DNA, the CDR3 is TGCAGCGTTGGGGGGACAGGGGGCTGGGAGACCCAGTACTTC. Protein sequence: CSVGGTGGWETQYF.

The gene calls are TRBV18 and TRBJ1-5, with a weak D call TRBD1 (5 bases). Looked up from germline, CDR1 is KGHSH and CDR2 is LQKENI. This CDR3 has 15 residues. Trimming cost V 4 bases and J 5 bases, with 15 bases left between them. This chain's CDR3 is CASSRGRGGDQPQHF. In nucleotides, the CDR3 is TGTGCCAGCTCACGCGGTCGGGGGGGGGATCAGCCCCAGCATTTT.

The rearrangement joins TRBV7-9 to TRBJ1-2; D is undetermined. Looked up from germline, CDR1 is SEHNR and CDR2 is FQNEAQ (reference sequence). Trimming removed 4 bases at V and 0 bases at J, with 6 bases between. The CDR3 totals 13 residues. The DNA for the CDR3 is TGTGCCAGCAGCTCTAGACCTAACTATGGCTACACCTTC. Translated: CASSSRPNYGYTF.

The genes are TRBV11-2 and TRBJ2-7; 7 nucleotides agree with TRBD1. CDR1 SGHAT and CDR2 FQNNGV come from the germline V gene. This CDR3 spans 15 amino acids. The junction had 10 bases not matched to a gene; V was cut back by 5 bases and J by 3 bases. CDR3 in amino acids: CASSRVGQRFYEQYF. The CDR3 DNA reads TGTGCCAGCAGCCGAGTGGGACAGCGCTTCTACGAGCAGTACTTC.

V gene TRBV5-1 combines with J gene TRBJ2-3; 7 bases are shared with TRBD2. The trim removed 3 bases at V and 8 bases at J, leaving 3 bases unmatched. Germline loops: CDR1 SGHRS, CDR2 YFSETQ. The CDR3 is 12 amino acids. The CDR3 here is CASSYPGGTQYF. In DNA, the CDR3 is TGCGCCAGCAGCTACCCGGGGGGTACGCAGTATTTT.